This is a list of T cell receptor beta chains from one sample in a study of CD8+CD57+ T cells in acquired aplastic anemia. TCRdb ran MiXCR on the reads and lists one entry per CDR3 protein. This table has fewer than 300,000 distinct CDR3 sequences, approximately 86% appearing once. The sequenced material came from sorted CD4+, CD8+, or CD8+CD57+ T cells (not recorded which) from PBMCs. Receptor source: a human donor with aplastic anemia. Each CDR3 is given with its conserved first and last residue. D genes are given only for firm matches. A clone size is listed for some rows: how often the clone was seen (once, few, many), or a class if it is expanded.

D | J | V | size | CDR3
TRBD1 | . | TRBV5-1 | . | CASSLSGQSSYNEQFF
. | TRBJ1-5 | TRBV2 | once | CASIQAGNTEAYF
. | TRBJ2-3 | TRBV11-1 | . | CASSVELQSTDTQYF
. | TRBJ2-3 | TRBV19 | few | CASSIAGGPYTEYF
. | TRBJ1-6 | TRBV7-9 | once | CAISLSSYSSPLHF
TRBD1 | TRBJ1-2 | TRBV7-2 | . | CASSLAQTGTDYQYTF
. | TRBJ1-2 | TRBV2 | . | CASSDGLAGGHIF
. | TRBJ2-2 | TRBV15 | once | CATSRDIDGELFF
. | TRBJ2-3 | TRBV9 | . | CASSVEGYEQTFDF
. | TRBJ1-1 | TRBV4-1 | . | CASSQGLGSGPRTEAFF
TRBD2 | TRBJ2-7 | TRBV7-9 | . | CASSFRGSGGSDEF
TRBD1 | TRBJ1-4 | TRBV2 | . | CASSPTGYNEKLFF
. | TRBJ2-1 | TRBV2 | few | CASSGARGAYNEQFF
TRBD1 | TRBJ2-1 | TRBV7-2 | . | CASSVTGIHDYGF
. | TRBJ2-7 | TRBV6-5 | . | CASSTGGAPYEQYF
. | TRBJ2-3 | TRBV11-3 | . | CASSLEGDADTQYF
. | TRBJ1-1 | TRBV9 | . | CASNDGLTGNTEAFF
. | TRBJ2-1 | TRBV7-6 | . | CASSLRCPVFYEQFF
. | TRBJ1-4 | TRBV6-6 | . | CASSAPGGEQTHDKRFF
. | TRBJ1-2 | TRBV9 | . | CASSLSWVAGRTGYTF
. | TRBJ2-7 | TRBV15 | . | CATSRRGIQDTQYF
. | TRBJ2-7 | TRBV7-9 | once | CASSIDPARGVQYF
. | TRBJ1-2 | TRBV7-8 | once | CASSLAGDGHMYDYTF
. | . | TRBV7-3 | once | CASSNGGTDMQHF
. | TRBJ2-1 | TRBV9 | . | CASSVGSDRQCVEQFF
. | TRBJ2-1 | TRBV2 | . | CASRHTLAVSLSF
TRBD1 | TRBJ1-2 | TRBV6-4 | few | CASTQTGGPPNYGYTF
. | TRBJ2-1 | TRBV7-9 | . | CASSTASGASNEQFF
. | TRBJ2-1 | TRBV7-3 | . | CASSFAGRNENEVQFF
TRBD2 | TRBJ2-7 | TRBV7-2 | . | CASSLGTSREQYF
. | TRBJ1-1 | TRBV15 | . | CATSRGRGQEVSWTEAVF
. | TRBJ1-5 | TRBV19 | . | CASDRQTQSNQPQHF
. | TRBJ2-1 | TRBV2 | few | CASSESPLRFF
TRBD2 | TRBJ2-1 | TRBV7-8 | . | CASRPSGRSSDEQFF